This note documents a single T cell receptor (beta chain) sequence. Its antigen is unidentified. TCRdb's table, derived via immunoSEQ multiplex PCR, lists solely in-frame clones and lacks some. The sample holds some 17,000 clones, approximately 84% seen once. The entry originates in a study of STAT3 mutations in large granular lymphocyte leukemia. Study-level background: More than half of T-LGLL patients received immunosuppressive therapy. Study-level points and caveats: In several patients, dominant TCR clone burden exceeded STAT3 mutant burden. Every T-cell large granular lymphocyte leukemia patient had at least one immunodominant TCR beta clonotype. TCR clonotype switching after therapy occurred in about 30% of the 18 patients.

The receptor was isolated from a man aged 50-59 years with T-cell large granular lymphocyte leukemia. Some clones in this sample may be carry-over from other donors' samples. Source material: peripheral blood mononuclear cells.

The CDR3 region is CASSFTGPNTEAFF. CDR3 sequence (DNA): TGTGCCAGCAGTTTCACAGGGCCGAACACTGAAGCTTTCTTT. The chain couples TRBV27 to TRBJ1-1, with D tentatively TRBD1 (6 bases). The CDR3 loop spans 14 amino acids. Germline CDR1 is MNHEY and CDR2 is SMNVEV (reference sequence). The V end lost 3 bases, the J end lost 1 base, and 9 bases lay between the germline ends.